This T cell receptor (beta chain) stems from a study of blood T cell repertoires in COVID-19 (dated by TCRdb to 2018 to 2020). With respect to the entire study: The collaborator samples originated in the United States, Italy and Spain and spanned the acute and convalescent phases of COVID-19. A freely available public database, intended as a resource for researchers studying the immune response to SARS-CoV-2, is where the repertoires were released. The dataset comprised deeply sampled blood TCRbeta repertoires from subjects exposed to, actively infected with, or recovered from COVID-19. A de-identified subject ID, COVID-19 status, age in years and sex were almost always included in the sample metadata. The material from the prospective study consisted of cDNA or gDNA derived from T cells, B-cell-depleted T cells, or PBMCs. Where available, HLA class I and class II types were taken from metadata supplied by the sample provider and were not determined by assay-based typing. The samples were drawn from two sources: the first 160 participants of the ongoing ImmuneRACE study, and fewer than 1,500 subjects contributed by 6 global collaborators. General conclusions and limits of the study: The quantity of clinical and demographic metadata differed by source and by participant and was supplied without curation.

Participants in the prospective study were aged 18 to 89 years, lived in approximately 26 United States geographic areas, and enrolled through a virtual design. In the prospective study, cohorts were assigned on the basis of participant-reported clinical history obtained from a screening survey and a study questionnaire. In the prospective study, whole blood, serum and a nasopharyngeal or oropharyngeal swab were collected from each participant by mobile phlebotomists. Over an approximately 2-month period, participants in the prospective study had the option of providing additional blood draws and questionnaires. Prospective study blood samples were shipped either frozen or at room temperature before DNA extraction. TCRbeta CDR3 regions were amplified from genomic DNA using the immunoSEQ Assay, a bias-controlled multiplex PCR. The paper's processing steps were these. The number of nucleated cells in each sample was estimated by amplification of reference gene primers within the assay. To quantify the absolute abundance of each unique TCRbeta CDR3 rearrangement, sequence reads were collapsed and filtered. For each sample, productive Simpson clonality was calculated as the square root of Simpson's diversity index across productive rearrangements. What TCRdb holds here is the immuneACCESS table cut down to in-frame rearrangements. Part of the clones is not present; checked against another copy, under half of the missing clones reflect an unresolved V gene, and the others are unexplained. V, J and clone size are those of that table, while D and trimming were read from the DNA. This sample is represented by 150,000 to 200,000 clones; less than 90% of them were singletons. The ten largest clones represent 1% to 1.5% of the sample.

Details on this clone: Its specific antigen is unknown. The sample holds no much larger clone one base away, and base qualities are not on file.

The germline V and J ends show losses of 7 bases and 4 bases respectively, and no gene match explains 18 bases of the junction. Via the germline V gene, CDR1 is SGHAT and CDR2 FQNNGV. There are 17 amino acids in the CDR3, from cysteine to phenylalanine inclusive. Just CDR3 DNA is preserved here, 51 bases in frame from base 1. This TCR came from a human donor with acute COVID-19. The donor label of this sample is uncertain. In this chain, TRBV11-2 is recombined with TRBJ1-2; 7 bases in the junction line up with TRBD1. The material sequenced was PBMCs or T cells enriched from blood (not recorded which). The CDR3 protein: CASTGLRQGGPSYGYTF. The DNA sequence is TGTGCCAGCACCGGCCTAAGACAGGGTGGCCCCTCCTATGGCTACACCTTC.